One and the same sample provided the 7 T cell receptor beta chains below, sequenced in a study of T cell responses to AZD1222 COVID-19 vaccine. Sequenced by immunoSEQ multiplex PCR; TCRdb stores in-frame clones only, minus some. The sample carries about 140,000 clones, 85% to 95% recorded once. Sequencing used peripheral blood, obtained after recovery from COVID-19. The origin of the receptors is an adult who had recovered from COVID-19.

The J gene is TRBJ2-1, the V gene TRBV3-1 (or the pseudogene TRBV3-2); D remains ambiguous. Trimming removed 4 bases from V and 3 bases from J, with 13 bases in between. This CDR3 is built from 15 residues. The V gene's germline CDR1 is LGHDT and CDR2 YNNKEL (reference sequence). CDR3 sequence: CASSPASLNYNEQFF. DNA of the CDR3: TGTGCCAGCAGCCCGGCTTCACTAAACTACAATGAGCAGTTCTTC.

The chain uses TRBV15 and TRBJ1-4, with unresolved D. CDR1 and CDR2 from the germline V gene are LNHNV and YYDKDF (reference sequence). The CDR3 has 12 residues. The V end was cut by 5 bases, the J end by 8 bases, with 9 bases between. CDR3 coding DNA: TGTGCCACCAGCCGCTCCAGGGAAAAACTGTTTTTT. Encoded protein: CATSRSREKLFF.

This chain joins TRBV6-1 and TRBJ1-6, with a tentative D call TRBD1 (6 bases). Germline loops: CDR1 MNHNS, CDR2 SASEGT. V gave up 4 bases and J gave up 0 bases, with 16 bases separating them. The CDR3 spans 18 residues. As DNA, the CDR3 is TGTGCCAGCAGTGGCCCCCGGACAGCTAGCTCCTATAATTCACCCCTCCACTTT. This gives the protein CASSGPRTASSYNSPLHF.

The chain joins TRBV10-1 to TRBJ2-7; TRBD1 might be the D (6 bases). The CDR3 runs to 16 residues. Germline CDR1 WNHNN, CDR2 SYGVQD (reference sequence). The germline V and J ends were trimmed by 0 bases and 0 bases, with 12 bases remaining between them. The CDR3 region is CASSESEGTPSYEQYF. Here the CDR3 DNA reads TGCGCCAGCAGTGAGTCTGAGGGGACACCCTCCTACGAGCAGTACTTC.

V usage is TRBV2 and J usage is TRBJ2-3; D is perhaps TRBD2 (6 bases). The V and J ends lost 8 bases and 5 bases respectively, with 14 bases between them. The CDR3 has 13 amino acids. Germline V gene lookup returns CDR1 SNHLY and CDR2 FYNNEI. CDR3 coding DNA: TGTGCCAGCCGCAGCGGGTTTAGAGATACGCAGTATTTT. Translated, it gives CASRSGFRDTQYF.

This chain connects TRBV30 to TRBJ2-7, with D possibly being TRBD1 (6 bases). CDR1 and CDR2 (germline): GTSNPN, SVGIG (reference sequence). CDR3 length: 12 residues. V was clipped by 3 bases and J by 1 base, with 7 bases between them. The CDR3 DNA reads as TGTGCCTGGAGGGACAGATCCTACGAGCAGTACTTC. Its protein product is CAWRDRSYEQYF.

The rearrangement joins TRBV3-1 (or the pseudogene TRBV3-2) to TRBJ1-1; maybe TRBD1 (5 bases). Trimming pared 2 bases from V and 0 bases from J, leaving 10 bases between. The CDR3 sequence is 15 residues long. Germline-derived CDR1 and CDR2 are LGHDT and YNNKEL (reference sequence). The CDR3 sequence is CASSQLGGMNTEAFF. Here the CDR3 DNA reads TGTGCCAGCAGCCAATTGGGGGGAATGAACACTGAAGCTTTCTTT.